The clone carrying this TCR beta chain has just a few counts. This sample was taken from a study of T cell repertoires in cytomegalovirus infection. From germline, CDR1 is SGHRS and CDR2 YFSETQ. With 6 bases clipped from V and 0 bases from J, the junction kept 9 bases outside the gene matches. This CDR3 region has 17 residues. TCRdb passed the reads through MiXCR, listing each CDR3 protein once. The sample records about 740,000 distinct CDR3 sequences, less than 40% being singletons. J is TRBJ2-2 and V is TRBV5-1, with 9 positions matching TRBD1. This TCR derives from a human donor in good health (CMV status not recorded). Some clones in this sample may be carry-over from other donors' samples. Sequenced input: PBMCs. CDR3 amino acids: CASIKTGQGANTGELFF. As DNA, the CDR3 is TGCGCCAGCATAAAAACGGGACAGGGCGCGAACACCGGGGAGCTGTTTTTT.